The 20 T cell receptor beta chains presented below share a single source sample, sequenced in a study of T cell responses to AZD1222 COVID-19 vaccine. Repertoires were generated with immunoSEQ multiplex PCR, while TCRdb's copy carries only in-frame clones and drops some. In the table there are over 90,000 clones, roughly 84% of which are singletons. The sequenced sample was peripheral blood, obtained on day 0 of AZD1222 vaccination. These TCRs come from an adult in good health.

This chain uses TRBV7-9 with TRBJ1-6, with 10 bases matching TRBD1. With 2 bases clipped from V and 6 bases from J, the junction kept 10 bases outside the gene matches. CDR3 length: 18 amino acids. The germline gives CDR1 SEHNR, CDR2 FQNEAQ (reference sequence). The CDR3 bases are TGTGCCAGCAGCTTAACTCACCTCCGGGACAGGGGTAATTCACCCCTCCACTTT. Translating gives CASSLTHLRDRGNSPLHF. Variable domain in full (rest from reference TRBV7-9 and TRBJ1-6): DTGVSQNPRHKITKRGQNVTFRCDPISEHNRLYWYRQTLGQGPEFLTYFQNEAQLEKSRLLSDRFSAERPKGSFSTLEIQRTEQGDSAMYLCASSLTHLRDRGNSPLHFGNGTRLTVT.

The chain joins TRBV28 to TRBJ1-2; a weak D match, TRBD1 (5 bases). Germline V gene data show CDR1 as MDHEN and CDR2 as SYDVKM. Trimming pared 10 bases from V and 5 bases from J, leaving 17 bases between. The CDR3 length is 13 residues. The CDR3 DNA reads TGTGCCACCCCCTTAGGGGACGGGTATGGCTACACCTTC. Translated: CATPLGDGYGYTF.

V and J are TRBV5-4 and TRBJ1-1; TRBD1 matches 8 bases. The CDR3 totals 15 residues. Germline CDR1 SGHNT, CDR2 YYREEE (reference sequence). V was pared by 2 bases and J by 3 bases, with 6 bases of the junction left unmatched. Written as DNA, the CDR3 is TGTGCCAGCAGCTTTGGGGGACAGGAGGACACTGAAGCTTTCTTT. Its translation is CASSFGGQEDTEAFF.

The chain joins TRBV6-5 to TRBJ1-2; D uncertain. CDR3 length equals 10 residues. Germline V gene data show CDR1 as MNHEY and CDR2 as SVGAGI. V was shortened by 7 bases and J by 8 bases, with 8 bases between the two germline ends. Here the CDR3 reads CASNSVGYTF. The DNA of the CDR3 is TGTGCCAGCAACTCGGTGGGCTACACCTTC.

The CDR3 DNA sequence: TGTGCCAGCAGCTTACAGGGGGCCCGCACTGAAGCTTTCTTT. It specifies CASSLQGARTEAFF. V is TRBV5-4 and J is TRBJ1-1, with 9 bases that match TRBD1. Germline loops: CDR1 SGHNT, CDR2 YYREEE (reference sequence). The CDR3 has 14 amino acids. With V trimmed by 2 bases and J by 4 bases, 3 bases remained unmatched.

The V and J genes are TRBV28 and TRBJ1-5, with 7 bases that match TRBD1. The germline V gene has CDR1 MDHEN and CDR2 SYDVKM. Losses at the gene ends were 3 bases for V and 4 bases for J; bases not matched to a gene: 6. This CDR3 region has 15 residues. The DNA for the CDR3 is TGTGCCAGCAGTTTGCCAGGGGGACCTAATCAGCCCCAGCATTTT. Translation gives CASSLPGGPNQPQHF.

The CDR3: CASSRLENYEQYV. The CDR3 DNA is TGTGCCAGCAGCCGACTGGAGAACTACGAGCAGTACGTC. The chain carries TRBV3-1 (or the pseudogene TRBV3-2) and TRBJ2-7, with D unclear. Germline CDR1 LGHDT, CDR2 YNNKEL (reference sequence). This CDR3 region has 13 residues. Trimming removed 4 bases from V and 3 bases from J, with 10 bases in between.

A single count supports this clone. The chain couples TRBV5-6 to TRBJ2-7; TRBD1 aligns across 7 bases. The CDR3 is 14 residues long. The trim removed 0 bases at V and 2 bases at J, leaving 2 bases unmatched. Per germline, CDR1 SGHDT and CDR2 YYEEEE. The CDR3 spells CASSLDRGTYEQYF. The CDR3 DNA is TGTGCCAGCAGCTTGGACAGGGGAACCTACGAGCAGTACTTC.

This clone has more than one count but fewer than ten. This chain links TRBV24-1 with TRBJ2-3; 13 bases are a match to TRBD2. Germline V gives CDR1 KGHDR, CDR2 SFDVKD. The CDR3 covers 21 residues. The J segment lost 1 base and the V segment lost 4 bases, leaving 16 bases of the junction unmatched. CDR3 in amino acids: CATSDLTGGATSGGRTDTQYF. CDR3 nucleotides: TGTGCCACCAGTGACCTTACAGGGGGCGCGACTAGCGGGGGGCGCACAGATACGCAGTATTTT.

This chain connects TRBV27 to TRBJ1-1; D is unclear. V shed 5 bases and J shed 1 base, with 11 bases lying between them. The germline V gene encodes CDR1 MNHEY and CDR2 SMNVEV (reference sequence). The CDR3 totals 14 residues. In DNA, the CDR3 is TGTGCCAGCAGTACCATGACGGGGAACACTGAAGCTTTCTTT. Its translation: CASSTMTGNTEAFF.

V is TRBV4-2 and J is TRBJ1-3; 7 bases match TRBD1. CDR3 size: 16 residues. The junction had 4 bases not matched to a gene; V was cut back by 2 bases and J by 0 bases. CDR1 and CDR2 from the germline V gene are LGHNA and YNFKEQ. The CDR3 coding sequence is TGTGCCAGCAGCCAAAAGGGACAGTCCTCTGGAAACACCATATATTTT. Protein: CASSQKGQSSGNTIYF.

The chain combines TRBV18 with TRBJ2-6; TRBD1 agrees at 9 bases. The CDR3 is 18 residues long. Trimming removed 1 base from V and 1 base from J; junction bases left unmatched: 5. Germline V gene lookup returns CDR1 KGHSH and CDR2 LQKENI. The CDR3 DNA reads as TGTGCCAGCTCACCACGGGGACAGGGTTTGTCTGGGGCCAACGTCCTGACTTTC. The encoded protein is CASSPRGQGLSGANVLTF.

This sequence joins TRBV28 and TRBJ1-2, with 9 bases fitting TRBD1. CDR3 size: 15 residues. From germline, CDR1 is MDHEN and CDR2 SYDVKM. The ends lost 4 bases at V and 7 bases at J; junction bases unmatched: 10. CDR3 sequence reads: CASSWDREGFGGYTF. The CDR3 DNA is TGTGCCAGCAGTTGGGACAGGGAGGGGTTTGGTGGCTACACCTTC.

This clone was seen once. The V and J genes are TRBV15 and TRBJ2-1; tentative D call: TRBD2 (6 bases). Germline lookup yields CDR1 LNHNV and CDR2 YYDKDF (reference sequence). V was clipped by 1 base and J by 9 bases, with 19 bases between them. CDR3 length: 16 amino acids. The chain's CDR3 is CATSRGGVDSFIEQFF. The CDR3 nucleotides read TGTGCCACCAGCAGAGGGGGGGTTGACTCTTTTATTGAGCAGTTCTTC.

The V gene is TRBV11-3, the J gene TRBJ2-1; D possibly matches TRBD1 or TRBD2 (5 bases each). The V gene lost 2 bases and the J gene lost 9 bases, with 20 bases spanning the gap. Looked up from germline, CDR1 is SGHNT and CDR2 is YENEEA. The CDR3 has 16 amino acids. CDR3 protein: CASSLLESSWDAEQFF. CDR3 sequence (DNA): TGTGCCAGCAGCTTACTTGAGTCTAGTTGGGACGCTGAGCAGTTCTTC.

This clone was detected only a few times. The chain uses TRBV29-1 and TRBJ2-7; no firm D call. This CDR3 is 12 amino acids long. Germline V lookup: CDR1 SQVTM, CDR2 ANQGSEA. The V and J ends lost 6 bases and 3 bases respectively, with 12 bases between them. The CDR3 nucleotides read TGCAGCGTAATAGCCCCAAGCTACGAGCAGTACGTC. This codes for CSVIAPSYEQYV.

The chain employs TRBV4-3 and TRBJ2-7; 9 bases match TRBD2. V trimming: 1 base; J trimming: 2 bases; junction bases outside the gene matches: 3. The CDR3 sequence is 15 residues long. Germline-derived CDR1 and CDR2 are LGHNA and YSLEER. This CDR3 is CASSQGGRVPYEQYF. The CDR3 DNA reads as TGCGCCAGCAGCCAAGGCGGGAGGGTCCCCTACGAGCAGTACTTC.

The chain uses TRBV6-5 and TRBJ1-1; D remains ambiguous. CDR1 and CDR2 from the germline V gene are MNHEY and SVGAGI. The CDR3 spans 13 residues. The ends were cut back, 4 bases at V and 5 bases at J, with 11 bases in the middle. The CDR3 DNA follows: TGTGCCAGCAGTTGGGCTATTGGAACTGAAGCTTTCTTT. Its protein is CASSWAIGTEAFF.

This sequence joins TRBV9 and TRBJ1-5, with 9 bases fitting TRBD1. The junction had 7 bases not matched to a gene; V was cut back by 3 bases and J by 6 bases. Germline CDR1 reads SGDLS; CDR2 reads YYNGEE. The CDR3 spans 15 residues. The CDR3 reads CASSAGQGSGQPQHF. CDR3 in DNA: TGTGCCAGCAGCGCTGGACAGGGGAGCGGTCAGCCCCAGCATTTT.

CDR3 in amino acids: CASRDRVGNTIYF. Here the CDR3 DNA reads TGTGCCAGCCGTGACAGGGTCGGAAACACCATATATTTT. The chain uses TRBV7-2 and TRBJ1-3; 7 bases agree with TRBD1. This CDR3 contains 13 residues. The junction had 5 bases not matched to a gene; V was cut back by 8 bases and J by 4 bases. Germline V lookup: CDR1 SGHTA, CDR2 FQGNSA.